This T cell receptor beta chain was documented in a study of blood T cell repertoires in COVID-19. Study-wide background: Whether acute or convalescent, the COVID-19 samples came from the United States, Italy and Spain. Sources were T cells, B-cell-depleted T cells, or PBMCs; the material itself was cDNA or gDNA.

The method was immunoSEQ multiplex PCR; TCRdb's version includes in-frame clones alone and lacks a portion of them. The table records about 52,000 clones, under 90% of them present only once. The CDR3 sequence is 14 residues long. CDR1 and CDR2 (germline): SQVTM, ANQGSEA. V lost 7 bases, J lost 8 bases, and 10 bases stayed unmatched. This receptor was obtained from an elderly man with COVID-19, enrolled during active disease. The sequencing sample was made of peripheral blood. The rearrangement uses TRBV29-1 and TRBJ2-1; TRBD2 matches 11 bases. CDR3 nucleotide sequence: TGCAGCGATAAAACTAGCGGGAGTTCGTATGAGCAGTTCTTC. Translating gives CSDKTSGSSYEQFF.